These 20 T cell receptor beta chains were sequenced from one sample in a study of immunodeficiency. Study findings and constraints: In CD4+ T cells, patient V-J pairing and entropy resembled controls.

For these TCRs, the target antigens are not known. The method was immunoSEQ multiplex PCR; TCRdb's version includes in-frame clones alone and lacks a portion of them. This sample carries 2,000 to 2,500 clones, around 86% of them seen once, and the ten largest clones take roughly 19%. Sequencing was done on a sample of CD4+ T cells from blood. The source is a woman between 18 and 30 years old with POLD1 deficiency.

This clone was observed a single time. The chain uses TRBV6-1 and TRBJ2-3; tentatively, D is TRBD2 (6 bases). Germline lookup yields CDR1 MNHNS and CDR2 SASEGT. This CDR3 region has 16 residues. V gave up 2 bases and J gave up 5 bases, with 17 bases separating them. CDR3 coding DNA: TGTGCCAGCAGTGAACTTCTGGGGGGATCGGGAGATACGCAGTATTTT. Its translation: CASSELLGGSGDTQYF.

J is TRBJ1-1 and V is TRBV19; 7 nucleotides match TRBD1. Germline V gene lookup returns CDR1 LNHDA and CDR2 SQIVND (reference sequence). The CDR3 is 16 residues long. V dropped 4 bases and J dropped 0; count of bases not matched to a gene: 8. CDR3 amino acids: CASSSFRRGMNTEAFF. CDR3 coding DNA: TGTGCCAGTAGTAGTTTCCGCAGGGGGATGAACACTGAAGCTTTCTTT.

This clone occurred a few times. The V gene is TRBV2, the J gene TRBJ1-6; no firm D call. This CDR3 region has 12 residues. The germline V gene encodes CDR1 SNHLY and CDR2 FYNNEI. The germline V and J ends were trimmed by 4 bases and 9 bases, with 7 bases remaining between them. The CDR3 coding sequence is TGTGCCAGCAGTGCGGAGATTTCACCCCTCCACTTT. It specifies CASSAEISPLHF.

The chain combines TRBV27 with TRBJ1-5, with unresolved D. V was shortened by 6 bases and J by 2 bases, with 8 bases between the two germline ends. The germline V gene encodes CDR1 MNHEY and CDR2 SMNVEV (reference sequence). The CDR3 totals 13 residues. The CDR3 nucleotides read TGTGCCAGCAGGCGATACGGCAATCAGCCCCAGCATTTT. It encodes CASRRYGNQPQHF.

The J gene is TRBJ2-3, the V gene TRBV6-6; 10 bases are shared with TRBD2. This CDR3 spans 16 amino acids. J lost 0 bases, V lost 0 bases, and 0 bases had no gene match. The germline V gene has CDR1 MNHNY and CDR2 SVGAGI (reference sequence). CDR3 DNA: TGTGCCAGCAGTTACTCGACTAGCGGGAGCACAGATACGCAGTATTTT. Protein sequence: CASSYSTSGSTDTQYF.

V is TRBV7-9 and J is TRBJ2-2; 7 bases align to TRBD2. This CDR3 is 17 amino acids long. The germline V gene has CDR1 SEHNR and CDR2 FQNEAQ (reference sequence). With V trimmed by 5 bases and J by 6 bases, 15 bases remained unmatched. The CDR3 sequence: CASSPGPGEGPAGELFF. CDR3 DNA: TGTGCCAGCAGCCCCGGTCCGGGGGAGGGCCCGGCCGGGGAGCTGTTTTTT.

The genes are TRBV19 and TRBJ2-6; D perhaps matches TRBD2 (7 bases). The V end lost 5 bases, the J end lost 0 bases, and 11 bases lay between the germline ends. Germline loops: CDR1 LNHDA, CDR2 SQIVND (reference sequence). The CDR3 has 16 residues. CDR3 in DNA: TGTGCCAGTAGTGGGCGGGGGCCCTCTGGGGCCAACGTCCTGACTTTC. It is translated as CASSGRGPSGANVLTF. The full variable domain, with the rest looked up from reference TRBV19 and TRBJ2-6, is DGGITQSPKYLFRKEGQNVTLSCEQNLNHDAMYWYRQDPGQGLRLIYYSQIVNDFQKGDIAEGYSVSREKKESFPLTVTSAQKNPTAFYLCASSGRGPSGANVLTFGAGSRLTVL.

J is TRBJ2-1 and V is TRBV5-1; D remains unclear. Germline CDR1 is SGHRS and CDR2 is YFSETQ. V lost 2 bases and J lost 0, with 9 bases in between. The CDR3 runs 15 residues. CDR3 residues: CASSLGQTSYNEQFF. CDR3 DNA: TGCGCCAGCAGCTTAGGCCAGACCTCCTACAATGAGCAGTTCTTC.

CDR3 region: CASSLTGANVLTF. The CDR3 DNA reads TGTGCCAGCAGTTTAACTGGGGCCAACGTCCTGACTTTC. V and J are TRBV12-3 or TRBV12-4 and TRBJ2-6; no firm D call. This CDR3 has 13 amino acids. With 2 bases removed from V and 2 bases from J, the gap between germline ends came to 1 base.

The genes are TRBV12-3 or TRBV12-4 and TRBJ2-3; D gene ambiguous. V was shortened by 3 bases and J by 3 bases, with 4 bases between the two germline ends. The CDR3 has 12 residues. The CDR3 loop is CASSFGTDTQYF. CDR3 nucleotides: TGTGCCAGCAGTTTCGGGACAGATACGCAGTATTTT.

The chain has TRBV2 and TRBJ2-7, with D uncertain. The germline CDR1 and CDR2 sequences are SNHLY and FYNNEI. Trimming left V 8 bases short and J 6 bases short, with 14 bases between. The CDR3 has 12 amino acids. The CDR3 protein is CASSSVGPEQYF. As DNA, the CDR3 is TGTGCCAGCTCCTCCGTCGGGCCCGAGCAGTACTTC.

This clone occurred once. The V and J genes are TRBV27 and TRBJ1-6, with 8 bases identical to TRBD1. Trimming took 5 bases from V and 10 from J; bases not matched to a gene: 10. Germline CDR1 and CDR2: MNHEY and SMNVEV (reference sequence). This CDR3 is 15 amino acids long. The CDR3 protein is CASSADDRGGSPLHF. The CDR3 DNA sequence: TGTGCCAGCAGTGCCGATGACAGGGGAGGGTCACCCCTCCACTTT.

This chain uses TRBV7-9 with TRBJ2-1; 12 positions agree with TRBD2. Germline trimming cut 0 bases from V and 5 bases from J; bases unmatched to any gene: 5. CDR3 size: 17 residues. Per germline, CDR1 SEHNR and CDR2 FQNEAQ (reference sequence). The CDR3: CASSLAGRLAGDNEQFF. The DNA for the CDR3 is TGTGCCAGCAGCTTAGCAGGCAGACTAGCGGGGGACAATGAGCAGTTCTTC.

DNA for the CDR3: TGTGCCAGCAGTGAAGCGGGGGGAAGCTCCTACGAGCAGTACTTC. Its protein product is CASSEAGGSSYEQYF. V gene TRBV25-1 combines with J gene TRBJ2-7; 8 nucleotides line up with TRBD2. Germline values: CDR1 MGHDK, CDR2 SYGVNS. The CDR3 is 15 amino acids. J lost 0 bases, V lost 2 bases, and 3 bases had no gene match.

V is TRBV6-1 and J is TRBJ2-1, with 8 bases matching TRBD1. V was pared by 4 bases and J by 3 bases, with 8 bases of the junction left unmatched. CDR3 length: 16 amino acids. Germline loops: CDR1 MNHNS, CDR2 SASEGT. CDR3 loop: CASSGTGTGHYNEQFF. The CDR3, as DNA: TGTGCCAGCAGTGGAACCGGGACAGGACACTACAATGAGCAGTTCTTC.

The rearrangement uses TRBV2 and TRBJ2-1, with D tentatively TRBD1 or TRBD2 (5 bases each). The length of the CDR3 is 14 residues. V lost 10 bases and J 2 bases, leaving 15 bases between the germline ends. Germline lookup yields CDR1 SNHLY and CDR2 FYNNEI. CDR3 amino acids: CATTRGDTYNEQFF. DNA for the CDR3: TGTGCCACCACGAGAGGGGATACCTACAATGAGCAGTTCTTC.

The gene calls are TRBV7-2 and TRBJ2-3, with D tentatively TRBD1 (5 bases). V lost 3 bases, J lost 7 bases, and 11 bases lay in between. Per the germline V gene, CDR1 is SGHTA and CDR2 is FQGNSA. This CDR3 comprises 13 residues. CDR3 sequence reads: CASSFGRDYTQYF. The DNA of the CDR3 is TGTGCCAGCAGCTTTGGCAGGGATTATACGCAGTATTTT.

In DNA form, the CDR3 reads TGTGCCAGTAGTATGAGGGGACAGGGGACCGGGGAGCTGTTTTTT. Residues: CASSMRGQGTGELFF. This chain links TRBV19 with TRBJ2-2, with 10 positions matching TRBD1. Trimming cost V 3 bases and J 5 bases; bases outside gene matches: 3. Looked up from germline, CDR1 is LNHDA and CDR2 is SQIVND (reference sequence). The CDR3 contains 15 residues.

This clone was seen a few times. V gene TRBV2 combines with J gene TRBJ2-3, with D perhaps assigned TRBD1 or TRBD2 (5 bases each). Germline V gene lookup returns CDR1 SNHLY and CDR2 FYNNEI. The CDR3 consists of 13 residues. V was cut by 2 bases and J by 8 bases, with 11 bases left in between. CDR3 loop: CASSERDRTTQYF. The CDR3 region has the DNA TGTGCCAGCAGTGAAAGGGACCGGACTACGCAGTATTTT.

The chain uses TRBV6-5 and TRBJ1-2; unclear D gene. The CDR3 consists of 12 residues. V gave up 7 bases and J gave up 4 bases, with 10 bases separating them. Germline CDR1 is MNHEY and CDR2 is SVGAGI. The CDR3 protein is CASTTLTYGYTF. The CDR3 nucleotides are TGTGCCAGCACCACCCTCACCTATGGCTACACCTTC.